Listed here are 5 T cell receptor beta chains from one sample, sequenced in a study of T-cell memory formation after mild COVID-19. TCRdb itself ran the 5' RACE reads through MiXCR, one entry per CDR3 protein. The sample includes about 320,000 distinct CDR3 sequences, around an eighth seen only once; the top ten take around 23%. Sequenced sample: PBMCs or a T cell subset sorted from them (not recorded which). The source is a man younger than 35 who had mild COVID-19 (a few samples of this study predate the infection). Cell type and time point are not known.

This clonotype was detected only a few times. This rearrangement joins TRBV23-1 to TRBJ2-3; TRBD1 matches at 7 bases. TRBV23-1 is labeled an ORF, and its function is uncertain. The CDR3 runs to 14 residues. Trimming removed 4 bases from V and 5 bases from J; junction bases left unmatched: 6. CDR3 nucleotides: TGCGCCAGCAGTCGGCGCAACAGGGGAGATACGCAGTATTTT. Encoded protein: CASSRRNRGDTQYF.

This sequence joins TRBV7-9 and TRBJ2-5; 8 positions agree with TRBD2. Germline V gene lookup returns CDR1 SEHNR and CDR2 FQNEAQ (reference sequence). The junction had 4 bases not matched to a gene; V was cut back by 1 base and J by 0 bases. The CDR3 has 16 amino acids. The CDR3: CASSLVSGGNQETQYF. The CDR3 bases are TGTGCCAGCAGCTTAGTAAGCGGGGGAAACCAAGAGACCCAGTACTTC.

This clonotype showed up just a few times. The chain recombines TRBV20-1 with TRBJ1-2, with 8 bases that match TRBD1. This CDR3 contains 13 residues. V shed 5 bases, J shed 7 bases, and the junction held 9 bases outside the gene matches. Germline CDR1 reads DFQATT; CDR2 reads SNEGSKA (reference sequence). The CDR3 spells CSAGSRGPSGYTF. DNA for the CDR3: TGCAGTGCTGGCTCCAGGGGGCCCTCTGGCTACACCTTC.

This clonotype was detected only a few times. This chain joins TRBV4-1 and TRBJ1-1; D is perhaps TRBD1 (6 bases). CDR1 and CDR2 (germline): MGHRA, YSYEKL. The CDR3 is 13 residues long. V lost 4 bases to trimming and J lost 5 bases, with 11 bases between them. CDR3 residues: CASSPQGWTEAFF. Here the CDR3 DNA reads TGCGCCAGCAGCCCTCAGGGGTGGACTGAAGCTTTCTTT.

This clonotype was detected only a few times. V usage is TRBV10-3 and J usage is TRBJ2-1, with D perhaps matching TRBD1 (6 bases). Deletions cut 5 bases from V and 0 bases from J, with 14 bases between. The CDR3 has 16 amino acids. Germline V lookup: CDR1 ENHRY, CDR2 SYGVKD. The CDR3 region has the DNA TGTGCCATCAGTACGATGGACAGAAGCTCCTACAATGAGCAGTTCTTC. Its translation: CAISTMDRSSYNEQFF.